This T cell receptor beta chain was profiled in a study of cytomegalovirus exposure and HLA in healthy donors. The study's findings and limits: Listed as cytomegalovirus-associated were 150 or so TCR beta chains. High sensitivity and specificity were reportedly achieved when the classifier diagnosed cytomegalovirus status. Specificity of three CMV-associated chains for CMV antigens was verified in vitro.

Worth noting for this clone: The antigen is undetermined.

Sequenced by immunoSEQ multiplex PCR; TCRdb stores in-frame clones only, minus some. The sample lists about 88,000 clones, approximately 81% occurring once. Material for sequencing was PBMCs. The TCR was taken from a woman between 18 and 30 years old in good health and CMV-seropositive.

CDR3 residues: CASSLARGGREVWTQYF. The CDR3 DNA reads as TGTGCCAGCAGCTTAGCCCGAGGTGGCAGGGAAGTGTGGACCCAGTACTTC. This sequence joins TRBV7-8 and TRBJ2-5; maybe TRBD1 (5 bases). CDR3 length: 17 amino acids. Germline lookup yields CDR1 SGHVS and CDR2 FQNEAQ. Trimming took 0 bases from V and 7 from J, leaving 21 bases between them.